This T cell receptor beta chain is drawn from a study of T cells in localized non-small cell lung cancer. Points from the study as a whole: Appearances in adjacent lung were noted for a median approximately 52 of the top 100 tumor clones. Investigators sequenced only a single tumor region, leaving heterogeneity possible. Clonality peaked in uninvolved adjacent lung rather than tumor. Longer overall survival accompanied higher blood T cell density.

Comments on this clone: The antigen remains undetermined.

Assay used: immunoSEQ multiplex PCR; TCRdb lists only in-frame clones, some missing. The sample records 45,000 to 55,000 clones, just over 85% being singletons. CDR1 and CDR2 (germline): MNHNY, SVGAGI (reference sequence). The CDR3 is 16 residues long. The V end lost 0 bases, the J end lost 1 base, and 12 bases lay between the germline ends. The TCR originated in a male donor at least 60 years old with stage III squamous cell lung carcinoma. Sample: peripheral blood, taken before any cancer treatment. The rearrangement joins TRBV6-6 to TRBJ1-2; no reliable D call. As DNA, the CDR3 is TGTGCCAGCAGTTACTCGACCGGACCCTTTAACTATGGCTACACCTTC. Encoded protein: CASSYSTGPFNYGYTF.